The rows below give T cell receptor beta chains drawn from one sample of a study of regulatory T cells in long-lasting Graves disease. TCRdb re-analysed the multiplex PCR reads in MiXCR, keeping a single row per CDR3 protein. The top ten hold around 20% of the sample, which has about 400,000 distinct CDR3 sequences, under 20% seen once. The same sample was also studied in work on T cells in Graves' hyperthyroidism and ophthalmopathy.

Sequenced material: peripheral blood mononuclear cells (PBMCs), taken at new diagnosis, from a patient treated with antithyroid drugs. Every receptor here comes from a woman younger than 35 with Graves disease. Each CDR3 is given with its conserved first and last residue. A D gene is named only where the DNA matches it firmly. Size is omitted from some rows. Given values are once, few, many or a class for expanded clones.

cdr3_aa cdr3_nt j_call clone_size v_call d_call
CASSTLAGAGEQYF TGTGCCAGCAGTACCCTAGCGGGAGCGGGCGAGCAGTACTTC TRBJ2-7 - TRBV3-1 TRBD2
CASSPGDRSYGQYF TGTGCCAGCTCACCGGGGGACAGGTCCTACGGGCAGTACTTC TRBJ2-7 - TRBV18 TRBD1
CASSASRGLGELFF TGTGCCAGCAGCGCTAGCCGGGGATTGGGGGAGCTGTTTTTT TRBJ2-2 many TRBV7-2 -
CATSAGAYNEQFF TGTGCCACCAGTGCGGGGGCCTACAATGAGCAGTTCTTC TRBJ2-1 - TRBV24-1 -
CASSLESGPGEAFF TGTGCCAGCAGCTTAGAGTCAGGGCCAGGTGAAGCTTTCTTT TRBJ1-1 many TRBV7-2 -
CASSSLDRVSNQPQHF TGTGCCAGCAGTTCGTTGGACAGAGTGAGCAATCAGCCCCAGCATTTT TRBJ1-5 many TRBV28 -
CATRGTFPYEQYF TGTGCCACCAGGGGGACTTTCCCCTACGAGCAGTACTTC TRBJ2-7 many TRBV2 -
CSATGLLGEQFF TGCAGTGCTACGGGACTCCTCGGAGAGCAGTTCTTC TRBJ2-1 many TRBV20-1 -
CASSLTRQGYGYTF TGTGCCAGCAGTTTAACGAGACAGGGATATGGCTACACCTTC TRBJ1-2 many TRBV12-3/TRBV12-4 TRBD1
CASSEGQGGRKLFF TGTGCCAGCAGTGAGGGACAGGGCGGTCGGAAACTGTTTTTT TRBJ1-4 few TRBV6-2/TRBV6-3 TRBD1
CASSVGGDRGSPFHF TGTGCCAGCAGCGTAGGGGGTGACAGAGGCTCACCCTTCCACTTT TRBJ1-6 few TRBV9 -
CASSFSQAHLYGYTF TGTGCCAGCAGCTTCTCACAGGCCCACCTCTATGGCTACACCTTC TRBJ1-2 many TRBV5-5 -
CSAIRGNQPQHF TGCAGTGCCATCAGGGGTAATCAGCCCCAGCATTTT TRBJ1-5 few TRBV20-1 -
CASILKGARANVLTF TGTGCCAGCATCCTAAAGGGGGCCCGGGCCAACGTCCTGACTTTC TRBJ2-6 many TRBV11-2 TRBD1
CASSYVGGGAGELFF TGTGCCAGCAGCTACGTTGGGGGCGGTGCCGGGGAGCTGTTTTTT TRBJ2-2 few TRBV28 -
CASSQGTIGAFF TGTGCCAGCAGTCAGGGTACCATCGGAGCTTTCTTT TRBJ1-1 many TRBV6-1 -
CASSLVSGGTGELFF TGTGCCAGCAGTTTAGTTAGCGGGGGCACCGGGGAGCTGTTTTTT TRBJ2-2 - TRBV2 TRBD2
CASSRTTDGYTF TGTGCCAGCAGCCGAACGACAGATGGCTACACCTTC TRBJ1-2 many TRBV3-1 -
CASSETQNTEAFF TGTGCCAGCTCAGAGACACAGAACACTGAAGCTTTCTTT TRBJ1-1 few TRBV18 -
CASKSPAGGGTQPQHF TGTGCCAGCAAATCCCCAGCGGGGGGGGGCACCCAGCCCCAGCATTTT TRBJ1-5 many TRBV28 -
CSVSGGNRGPYEQYF TGCAGCGTCTCGGGGGGAAACAGGGGTCCCTACGAGCAGTACTTC TRBJ2-7 many TRBV29-1 -
CASSFSGHPYEQYF TGCGCCAGCAGCTTCTCCGGACACCCCTACGAGCAGTACTTC TRBJ2-7 - TRBV5-1 -
CASSTTGPQETQYF TGTGCCAGCAGTACAACAGGGCCCCAAGAGACCCAGTACTTC TRBJ2-5 many TRBV6-1 -
CASSFRGRSTDTQYF TGTGCCAGCAGTTTCAGAGGGAGGTCCACAGATACGCAGTATTTT TRBJ2-3 many TRBV12-3/TRBV12-4 -
CASRTDRGTGELFF TGTGCCAGCAGGACGGACCGGGGCACCGGGGAGCTGTTTTTT TRBJ2-2 many TRBV7-8 -
CASSPGVRHKLFF TGTGCCAGCAGCCCCGGCGTACGGCACAAACTGTTTTTT TRBJ1-4 many TRBV3-1 -
CASRLTGFSSYNSPLHF TGTGCCAGCAGGTTGACAGGGTTTAGCTCCTATAATTCACCCCTCCACTTT TRBJ1-6 many TRBV28 TRBD1
CSVVQGLDTQYF TGCAGCGTTGTACAGGGTCTAGATACGCAGTATTTT TRBJ2-3 - TRBV29-1 -